These 5 T cell receptor beta chains originate from one sample sequenced in a study of cytomegalovirus exposure and HLA in healthy donors. Generated by immunoSEQ multiplex PCR, the TCRdb table keeps only in-frame clones and is missing some. The sample lists around 250,000 clones, roughly 89% seen once, with 0.37% in the top ten. Input material: PBMCs. These receptors came from a woman younger than 30 in good health and CMV-seronegative.

The rearrangement links TRBV7-2 to TRBJ1-4; D unclear. V lost 3 bases and J lost 2, with 13 bases in between. This CDR3 region has 16 residues. Germline V gives CDR1 SGHTA, CDR2 FQGNSA. The DNA for the CDR3 is TGTGCCAGCAGCTTCCGTTCCGGGATTACTAATGAAAAACTGTTTTTT. It yields the protein CASSFRSGITNEKLFF. The whole variable domain, filled in from reference TRBV7-2 and TRBJ1-4, reads GAGVSQSPSNKVTEKGKDVELRCDPISGHTALYWYRQSLGQGLEFLIYFQGNSAPDKSGLPSDRFSAERTGGSVSTLTIQRTQQEDSAVYLCASSFRSGITNEKLFFGSGTQLSVL.

The chain combines TRBV6-5 with TRBJ2-1; tentative D call: TRBD1 (5 bases). CDR3 length: 14 residues. The ends were cut back, 0 bases at V and 3 bases at J, with 6 bases in the middle. Per germline, CDR1 MNHEY and CDR2 SVGAGI. CDR3 sequence (DNA): TGTGCCAGCAGTTACTCACAGGTCTACAATGAGCAGTTCTTC. Translation: CASSYSQVYNEQFF.

The J gene is TRBJ1-6, the V gene TRBV4-3, with no clear D. V was trimmed by 3 bases and J by 0 bases, leaving 12 bases between them. The CDR3 runs to 17 residues. Germline CDR1 and CDR2: LGHNA and YSLEER. Written as DNA, the CDR3 is TGCGCCAGCAGCCATCACGGGTCCGCCTCCTATAATTCACCCCTCCACTTT. Translation gives CASSHHGSASYNSPLHF.

The chain has TRBV13 and TRBJ2-6, with D possibly TRBD2 on 6 matching bases. This CDR3 is built from 16 residues. Trimming removed 5 bases at V and 0 bases at J, with 11 bases between. From germline, CDR1 is PRHDT and CDR2 FYEKMQ (reference sequence). CDR3 in DNA: TGTGCCAGCAGCCCCCGGGGGAGCTCTGGGGCCAACGTCCTGACTTTC. It is translated as CASSPRGSSGANVLTF.

The chain couples TRBV6-5 to TRBJ2-7; 7 bases agree with TRBD2. CDR1 is MNHEY, CDR2 SVGAGI, per germline. This CDR3 comprises 15 residues. Losses at the gene ends were 5 bases for V and 3 bases for J; bases not matched to a gene: 10. The CDR3 DNA reads TGTGCCAGCAGTCGCACACTAGCGACCCGCTACGAGCAGTACGTC. Translated: CASSRTLATRYEQYV.